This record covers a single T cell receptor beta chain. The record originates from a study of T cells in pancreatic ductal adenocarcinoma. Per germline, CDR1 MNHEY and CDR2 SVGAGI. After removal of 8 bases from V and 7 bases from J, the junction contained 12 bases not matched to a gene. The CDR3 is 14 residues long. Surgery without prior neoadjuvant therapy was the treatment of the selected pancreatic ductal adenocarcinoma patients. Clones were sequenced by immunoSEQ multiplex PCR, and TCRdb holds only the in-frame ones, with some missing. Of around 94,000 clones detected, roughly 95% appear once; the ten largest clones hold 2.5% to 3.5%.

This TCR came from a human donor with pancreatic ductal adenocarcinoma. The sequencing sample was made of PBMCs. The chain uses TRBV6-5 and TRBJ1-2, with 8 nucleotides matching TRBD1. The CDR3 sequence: CASGQGTGYGGYTF. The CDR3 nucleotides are TGTGCCAGCGGACAGGGTACGGGTTACGGTGGCTACACCTTC.